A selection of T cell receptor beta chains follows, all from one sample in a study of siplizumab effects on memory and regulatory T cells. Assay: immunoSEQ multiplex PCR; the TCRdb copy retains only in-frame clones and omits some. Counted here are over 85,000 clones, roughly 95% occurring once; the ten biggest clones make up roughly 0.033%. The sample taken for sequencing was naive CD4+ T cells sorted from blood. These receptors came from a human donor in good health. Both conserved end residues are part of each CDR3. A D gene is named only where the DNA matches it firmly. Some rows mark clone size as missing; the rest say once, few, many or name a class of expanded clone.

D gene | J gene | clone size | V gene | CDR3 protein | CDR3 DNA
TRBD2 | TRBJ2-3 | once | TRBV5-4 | CASGAWDSGGQDTQYF | TGTGCCAGCGGAGCTTGGGATAGCGGGGGGCAAGATACGCAGTATTTT
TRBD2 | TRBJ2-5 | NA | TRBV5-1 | CASSTALAGLETQYF | TGCGCCAGCAGCACCGCCCTAGCGGGGCTGGAGACCCAGTACTTC
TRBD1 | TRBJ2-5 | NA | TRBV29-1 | CSATEGQGETQYF | TGCAGCGCCACGGAGGGACAGGGGGAGACCCAGTACTTC
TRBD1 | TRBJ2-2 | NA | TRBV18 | CASSAPGQAGNTGELFF | TGTGCCAGCTCAGCTCCGGGACAGGCGGGAAACACCGGGGAGCTGTTTTTT
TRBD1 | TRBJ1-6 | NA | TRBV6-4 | CASSPGQGNSPLHF | TGTGCCAGCAGTCCTGGACAGGGAAATTCACCCCTCCACTTT
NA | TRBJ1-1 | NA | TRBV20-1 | CSARENTEAFF | TGCAGTGCTAGAGAGAACACTGAAGCTTTCTTT
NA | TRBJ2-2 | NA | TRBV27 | CASRGPGELFF | TGTGCCAGCAGGGGGCCCGGGGAGCTGTTTTTT
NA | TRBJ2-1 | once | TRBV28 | CASSPPGGGYNEQFF | TGTGCCAGCAGTCCTCCTGGGGGTGGGTACAATGAGCAGTTCTTC
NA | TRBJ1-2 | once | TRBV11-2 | CASSLDRGYGAGHNYGYTF | TGTGCCAGCAGCTTAGATCGGGGGTATGGGGCAGGACATAACTATGGCTACACCTTC
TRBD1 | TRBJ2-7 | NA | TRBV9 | CASSAGTGLSYEQYF | TGTGCCAGCAGCGCTGGGACAGGGTTGAGCTACGAGCAGTACTTC
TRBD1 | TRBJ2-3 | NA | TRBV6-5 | CASSSWTGITDTQYF | TGTGCCAGCAGTTCCTGGACAGGGATCACAGATACGCAGTATTTT
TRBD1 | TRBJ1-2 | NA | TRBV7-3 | CASSFGQGGNYGYTF | TGTGCCAGCAGCTTCGGACAGGGGGGTAACTATGGCTACACCTTC
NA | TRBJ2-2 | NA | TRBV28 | CASSFRKATGELFF | TGTGCCAGCAGTTTTCGCAAGGCCACCGGGGAGCTGTTTTTT
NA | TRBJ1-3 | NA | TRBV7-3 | CASSPGGSGNTIYF | TGTGCCAGCAGCCCTGGGGGGTCTGGAAACACCATATATTTT
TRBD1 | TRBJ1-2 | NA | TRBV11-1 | CASSPDRANYGYTF | TGTGCCAGCAGCCCCGACAGGGCTAACTATGGCTACACCTTC
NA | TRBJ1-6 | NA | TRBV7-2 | CASSSYSPLHF | TGTGCCAGCAGCTCCTATTCACCCCTCCACTTT
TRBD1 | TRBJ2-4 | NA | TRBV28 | CASRGPGQGVTKNIQYF | TGTGCCAGCAGGGGCCCAGGACAGGGGGTGACCAAAAACATTCAGTACTTC
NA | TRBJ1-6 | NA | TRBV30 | CAWSVGSLTLHF | TGTGCCTGGAGTGTCGGCAGTCTAACCCTCCACTTT
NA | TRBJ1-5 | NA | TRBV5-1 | CASSLREDQPQHF | TGCGCCAGCAGCTTGAGGGAGGACCAGCCCCAGCATTTT
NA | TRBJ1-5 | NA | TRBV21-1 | CASSKGTGNQPQHF | TGTGCCAGCAGCAAAGGGACGGGCAATCAGCCCCAGCATTTT
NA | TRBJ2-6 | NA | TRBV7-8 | CASSLAPRQRSSGANVLTF | TGTGCCAGCAGCTTAGCGCCCAGACAGCGTAGCTCTGGGGCCAACGTCCTGACTTTC
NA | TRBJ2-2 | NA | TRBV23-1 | CASSQSGQGNGELFF | TGCGCCAGCAGTCAATCGGGGCAGGGGAACGGGGAGCTGTTTTTT
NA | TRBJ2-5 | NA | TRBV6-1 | CASSPEGTQYF | TGTGCCAGCAGTCCGGAGGGGACCCAGTACTTC
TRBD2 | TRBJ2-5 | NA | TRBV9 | CASSAAGGLRETQYF | TGTGCCAGCAGCGCAGCGGGGGGGCTTAGAGAGACCCAGTACTTC
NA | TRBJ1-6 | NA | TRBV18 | CASSPWTDNSPLHF | TGTGCCAGCTCACCCTGGACAGATAATTCACCCCTCCACTTT
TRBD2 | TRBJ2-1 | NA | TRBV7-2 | CASSTLAGVYNEQFF | TGTGCCAGCAGCACACTAGCGGGGGTCTACAATGAGCAGTTCTTC
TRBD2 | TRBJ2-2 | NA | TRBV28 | CASSLLAGANTGELFF | TGTGCCAGCAGTTTACTAGCGGGGGCTAACACCGGGGAGCTGTTTTTT
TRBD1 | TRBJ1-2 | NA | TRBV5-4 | CASSSRTGNYGYTF | TGTGCCAGCAGCTCAAGGACAGGGAACTATGGCTACACCTTC
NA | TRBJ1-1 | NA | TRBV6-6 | CASSYPPGTLTEAFF | TGTGCCAGCAGTTACCCGCCCGGGACACTCACTGAAGCTTTCTTT
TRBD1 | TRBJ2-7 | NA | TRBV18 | CASSGTGSYEQYF | TGTGCCAGCTCAGGGACAGGTTCCTACGAGCAGTACTTC
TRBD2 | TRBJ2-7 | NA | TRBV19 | CASSTRPGTSGGLAYEQYF | TGTGCCAGTAGTACGCGTCCCGGGACTAGCGGGGGGCTGGCCTACGAGCAGTACTTC
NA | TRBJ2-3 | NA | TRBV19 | CASSITGITDTDTQYF | TGTGCCAGTAGTATAACCGGGATAACCGACACAGATACGCAGTATTTT
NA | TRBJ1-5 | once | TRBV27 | CASMAGGITQPQHF | TGTGCCAGCATGGCCGGGGGTATAACGCAGCCCCAGCATTTT